The clone carrying this TCR beta chain was found many times. This sample was taken from a study of T cells in Graves' hyperthyroidism and ophthalmopathy. Deletions cut 3 bases from V and 1 base from J, with 5 bases between. CDR1 is SGDLS and CDR2 is YYNGEE in the germline V gene. The CDR3 has 12 residues. The study included ophthalmopathy patients with Clinical Activity Score at least 3, NOSPECS grade at least 4 and duration under 3 months. It was RNA transcripts that yielded the amplified TCR beta CDR3 regions. TCR CDR3 underwent first-round RT-PCR with the HTBI primer set. TCRdb fed the multiplex PCR reads into MiXCR, producing one record per CDR3 protein. The sample has about 250,000 distinct CDR3 sequences; approximately 23% are singletons.

The chain carries TRBV9 and TRBJ2-7; D is unclear. The TCR comes from a young man with Graves' ophthalmopathy. The sample taken for sequencing was blood. The CDR3 loop reads CASSGLSYEQYF. The CDR3 DNA is TGTGCCAGCAGCGGTCTTTCCTACGAGCAGTACTTC.